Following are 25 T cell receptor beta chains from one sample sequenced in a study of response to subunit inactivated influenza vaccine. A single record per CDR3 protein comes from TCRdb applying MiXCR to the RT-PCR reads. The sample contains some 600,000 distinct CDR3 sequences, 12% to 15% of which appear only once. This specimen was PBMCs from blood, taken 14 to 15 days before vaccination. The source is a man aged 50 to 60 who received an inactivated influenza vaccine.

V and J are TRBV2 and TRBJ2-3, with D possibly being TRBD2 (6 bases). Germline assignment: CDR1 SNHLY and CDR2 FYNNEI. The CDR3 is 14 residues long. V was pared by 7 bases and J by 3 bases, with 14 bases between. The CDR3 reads CASKSEGSTDTQYF. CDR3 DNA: TGTGCCAGCAAATCGGAGGGGTCGACAGATACGCAGTATTTT.

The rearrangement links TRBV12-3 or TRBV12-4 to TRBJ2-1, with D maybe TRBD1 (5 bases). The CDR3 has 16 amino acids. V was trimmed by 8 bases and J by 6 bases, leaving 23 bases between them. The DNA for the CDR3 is TGTGCCAGCCACCCAGGGTTCCGCATCCTCTGCAATGAGCAGTTCTTC. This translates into CASHPGFRILCNEQFF.

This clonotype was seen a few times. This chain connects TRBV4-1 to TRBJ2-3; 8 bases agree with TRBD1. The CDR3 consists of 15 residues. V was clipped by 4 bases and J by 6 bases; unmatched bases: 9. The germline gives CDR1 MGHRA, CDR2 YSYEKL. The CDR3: CASSRTGLGVDTQYF. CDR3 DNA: TGCGCCAGCAGCCGGACAGGGTTGGGGGTTGATACGCAGTATTTT.

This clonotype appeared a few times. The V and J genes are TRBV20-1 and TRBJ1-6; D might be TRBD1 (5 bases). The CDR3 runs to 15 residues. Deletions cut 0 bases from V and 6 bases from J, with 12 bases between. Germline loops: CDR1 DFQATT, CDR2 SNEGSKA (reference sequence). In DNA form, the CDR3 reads TGCAGTGCTAGAGATGTAGGGGAAGGTAATTCACCCCTCCACTTT. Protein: CSARDVGEGNSPLHF.

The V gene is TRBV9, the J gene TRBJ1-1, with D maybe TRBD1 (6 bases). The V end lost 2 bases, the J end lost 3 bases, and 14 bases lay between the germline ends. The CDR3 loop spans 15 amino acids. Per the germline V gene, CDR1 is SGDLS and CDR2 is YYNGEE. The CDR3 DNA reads TGTGCCAGCAGCGTGGCTGGGGGGCCCTACACTGAAGCTTTCTTT. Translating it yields CASSVAGGPYTEAFF.

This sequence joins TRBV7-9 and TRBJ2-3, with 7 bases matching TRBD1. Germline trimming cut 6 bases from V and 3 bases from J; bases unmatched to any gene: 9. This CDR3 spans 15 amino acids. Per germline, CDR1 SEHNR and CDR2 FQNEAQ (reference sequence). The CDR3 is CASRGTQDRTDTQYF. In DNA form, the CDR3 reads TGTGCCAGCAGAGGTACCCAGGACAGGACAGATACGCAGTATTTT.

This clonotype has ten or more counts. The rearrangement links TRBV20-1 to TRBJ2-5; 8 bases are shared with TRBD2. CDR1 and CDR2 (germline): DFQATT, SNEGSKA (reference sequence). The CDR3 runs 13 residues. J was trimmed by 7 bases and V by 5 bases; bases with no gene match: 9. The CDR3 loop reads CSAPTGGLMTQYF. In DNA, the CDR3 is TGCAGTGCTCCAACGGGGGGGCTAATGACCCAGTACTTC.

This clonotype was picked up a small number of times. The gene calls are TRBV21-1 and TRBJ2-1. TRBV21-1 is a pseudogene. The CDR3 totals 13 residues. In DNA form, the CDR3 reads TGTGCCAGCAGCAAAGCGGCCTACAATGAGCAGTTCTTC. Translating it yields CASSKAAYNEQFF.

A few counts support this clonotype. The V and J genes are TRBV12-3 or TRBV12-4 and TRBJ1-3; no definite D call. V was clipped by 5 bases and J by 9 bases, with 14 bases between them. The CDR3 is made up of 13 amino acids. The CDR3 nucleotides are TGTGCCAGCAGTGCGGGATCCTTCTTCACCATATATTTT. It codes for CASSAGSFFTIYF.

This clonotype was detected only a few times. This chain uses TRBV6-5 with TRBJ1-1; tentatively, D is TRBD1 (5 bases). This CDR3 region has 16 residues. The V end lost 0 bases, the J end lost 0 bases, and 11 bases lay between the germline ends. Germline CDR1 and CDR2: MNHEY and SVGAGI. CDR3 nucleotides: TGTGCCAGCAGTTACTCTCAGGGTGGCGTGAACACTGAAGCTTTCTTT. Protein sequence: CASSYSQGGVNTEAFF.

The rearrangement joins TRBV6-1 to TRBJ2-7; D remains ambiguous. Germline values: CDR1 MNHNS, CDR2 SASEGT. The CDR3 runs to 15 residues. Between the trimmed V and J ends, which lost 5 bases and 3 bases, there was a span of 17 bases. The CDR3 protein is CASSRNDKGFYEQYF. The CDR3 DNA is TGTGCCAGCAGTCGAAATGATAAGGGTTTCTACGAGCAGTACTTC.

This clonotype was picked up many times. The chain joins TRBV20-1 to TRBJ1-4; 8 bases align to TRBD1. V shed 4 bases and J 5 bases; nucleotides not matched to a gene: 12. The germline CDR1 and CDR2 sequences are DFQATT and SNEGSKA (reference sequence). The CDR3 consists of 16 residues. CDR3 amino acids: CSATGQGREVNEKLFF. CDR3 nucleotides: TGCAGTGCTACCGGACAGGGCCGCGAAGTGAATGAAAAACTGTTTTTT.

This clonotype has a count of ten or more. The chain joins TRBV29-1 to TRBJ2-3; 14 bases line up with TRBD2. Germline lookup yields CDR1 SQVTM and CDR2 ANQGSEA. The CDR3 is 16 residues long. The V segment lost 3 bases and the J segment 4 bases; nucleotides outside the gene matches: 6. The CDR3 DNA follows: TGCAGCGTTGACCCCGGGACTAGCGGGAGCGCAGATACGCAGTATTTT. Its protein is CSVDPGTSGSADTQYF.

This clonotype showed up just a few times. In DNA, the CDR3 is TGTGCCAGCAGCGTAGGTCAGGAGAACACCGGGGAGCTGTTTTTT. Residues: CASSVGQENTGELFF. V usage is TRBV9 and J usage is TRBJ2-2; no clear D gene. Germline V lookup: CDR1 SGDLS, CDR2 YYNGEE. The CDR3 sequence is 15 residues long. Trimming cost V 0 bases and J 1 base, with 7 bases left between them.

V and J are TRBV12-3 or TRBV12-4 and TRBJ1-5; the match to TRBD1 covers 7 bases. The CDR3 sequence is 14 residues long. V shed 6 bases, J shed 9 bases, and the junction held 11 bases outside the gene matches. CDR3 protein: CASSLTGVGSPQHF. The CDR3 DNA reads TGTGCCAGCAGCCTTACAGGGGTAGGGTCGCCCCAGCATTTT.

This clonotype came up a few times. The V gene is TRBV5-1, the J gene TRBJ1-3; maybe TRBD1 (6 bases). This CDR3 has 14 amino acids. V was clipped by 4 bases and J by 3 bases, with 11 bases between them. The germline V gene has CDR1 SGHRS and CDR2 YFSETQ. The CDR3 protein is CASSEGTLGNTIYF. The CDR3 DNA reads TGCGCCAGCAGCGAAGGGACACTTGGAAACACCATATATTTT.

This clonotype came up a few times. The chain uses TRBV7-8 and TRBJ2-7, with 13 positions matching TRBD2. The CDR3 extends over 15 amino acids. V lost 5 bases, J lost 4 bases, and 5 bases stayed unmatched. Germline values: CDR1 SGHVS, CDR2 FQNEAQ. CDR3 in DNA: TGTGCCAGCAGCACTAGCGGGAGGGCCACGTACGAGCAGTACTTC. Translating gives CASSTSGRATYEQYF.

The CDR3 region has the DNA TGTGCCAGCAGTTATAATGCAGATACGCAGTATTTT. Translation: CASSYNADTQYF. The rearrangement uses TRBV6-2 or TRBV6-3 and TRBJ2-3, with D hard to call. The CDR3 totals 12 residues. Between the trimmed V and J ends, which lost 3 bases and 4 bases, there was a span of 5 bases. Germline-derived CDR1 and CDR2 are MNHEY and SVGEGT.

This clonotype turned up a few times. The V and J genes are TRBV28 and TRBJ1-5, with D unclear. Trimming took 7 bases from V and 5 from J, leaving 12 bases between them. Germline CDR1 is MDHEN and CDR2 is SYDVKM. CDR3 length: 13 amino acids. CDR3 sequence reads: CASTSRMDQPQHF. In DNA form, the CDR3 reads TGTGCCAGCACCTCGCGGATGGATCAGCCCCAGCATTTT.

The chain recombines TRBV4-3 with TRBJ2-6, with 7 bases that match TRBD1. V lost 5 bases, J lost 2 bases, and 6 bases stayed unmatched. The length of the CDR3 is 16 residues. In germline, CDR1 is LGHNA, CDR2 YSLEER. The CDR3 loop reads CASSSEGAPGANVLTF. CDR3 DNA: TGCGCCAGCAGCTCAGAGGGGGCGCCTGGGGCCAACGTCCTGACTTTC.

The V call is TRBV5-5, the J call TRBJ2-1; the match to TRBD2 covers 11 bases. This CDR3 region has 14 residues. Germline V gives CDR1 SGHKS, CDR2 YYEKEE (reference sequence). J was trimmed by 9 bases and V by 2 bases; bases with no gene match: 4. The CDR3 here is CASSLLAGVVEQFF. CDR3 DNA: TGTGCCAGCAGCTTACTAGCGGGAGTGGTTGAGCAGTTCTTC.

The CDR3 sequence: CASTRRGQETQYF. CDR3 nucleotides: TGTGCCAGCACCCGGAGGGGTCAAGAGACCCAGTACTTC. This chain uses TRBV6-2 or TRBV6-3 with TRBJ2-5, with D possibly being TRBD2 (6 bases). CDR1 is MNHEY and CDR2 is SVGEGT in the germline V gene. The V end was cut by 7 bases, the J end by 2 bases, with 11 bases between. There are 13 residues in the CDR3.

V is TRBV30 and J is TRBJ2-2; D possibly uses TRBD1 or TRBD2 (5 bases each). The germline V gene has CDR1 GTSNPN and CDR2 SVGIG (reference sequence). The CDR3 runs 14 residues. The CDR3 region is CAGGLGARTGELFF. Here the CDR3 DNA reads TGTGCTGGGGGTTTAGGGGCGAGGACCGGGGAGCTGTTTTTT.

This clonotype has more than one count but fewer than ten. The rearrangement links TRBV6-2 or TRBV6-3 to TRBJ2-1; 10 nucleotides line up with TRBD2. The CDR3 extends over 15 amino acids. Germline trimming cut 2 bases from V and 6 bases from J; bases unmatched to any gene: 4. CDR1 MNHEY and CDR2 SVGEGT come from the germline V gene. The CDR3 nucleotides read TGTGCCAGCAGTTACATAGCGGGGGGCCTCAATGAGCAGTTCTTC. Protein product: CASSYIAGGLNEQFF.

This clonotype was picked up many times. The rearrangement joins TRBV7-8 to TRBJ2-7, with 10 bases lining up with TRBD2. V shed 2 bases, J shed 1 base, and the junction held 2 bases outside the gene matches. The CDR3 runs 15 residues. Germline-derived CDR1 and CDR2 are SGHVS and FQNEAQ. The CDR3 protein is CASSLRTSGSYEQYF. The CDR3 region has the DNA TGTGCCAGCAGCTTAAGGACTAGCGGATCCTACGAGCAGTACTTC.